The 25 T cell receptor beta chains given below trace back to one sample, sequenced in a study of early T cells in non-severe SARS-CoV-2 infection. TCRdb redid the calling of the 5' RACE reads with MiXCR, one entry per CDR3 protein. The profile shows around 70,000 distinct CDR3 sequences, about a tenth of them singletons. This specimen was whole blood, taken at baseline. All receptors come from an adult who was a healthcare worker with PCR-confirmed SARS-CoV-2 infection or an uninfected control (not recorded which).

In its sample, this clonotype was seen a few times. This is likely a read error, given that the CDR3 carries no conserved phenylalanine or tryptophan at its end. V gene TRBV12-3 or TRBV12-4 combines with J gene TRBJ1-4, with 7 bases that match TRBD1. V lost 3 bases and J lost 8; bases outside the gene matches: 9. This CDR3 region has 15 residues. CDR3 protein: CASSFQGGWGEKLFS. CDR3 in DNA: TGTGCCAGCAGTTTTCAGGGGGGCTGGGGAGAAAAACTGTTTTCT.

CDR3 bases: TGTGCCAGCAGCTTATCCGGGACTAGTGCAGATACGCAGTATTTT. This translates into CASSLSGTSADTQYF. This rearrangement joins TRBV7-2 to TRBJ2-3; TRBD2 matches 8 bases. The CDR3 has 15 residues. V was clipped by 2 bases and J by 4 bases; unmatched bases: 5. From germline, CDR1 is SGHTA and CDR2 FQGNSA.

This clonotype was counted many times. The chain carries TRBV12-3 or TRBV12-4 and TRBJ2-7, with TRBD2 identical over 7 bases. This CDR3 spans 14 amino acids. The junction had 8 bases not matched to a gene; V was cut back by 3 bases and J by 6 bases. The CDR3, as DNA: TGTGCCAGCAGTTTCAAGGGAGGGCCCGTCGAGCAGTACTTC. Protein: CASSFKGGPVEQYF.

This clonotype was detected a few times. This rearrangement joins TRBV6-1 to TRBJ2-1; 8 bases fit TRBD2. This CDR3 has 16 residues. Trimming removed 6 bases from V and 6 bases from J; junction bases left unmatched: 13. CDR1 is MNHNS and CDR2 is SASEGT in the germline V gene. CDR3 residues: CASSKRAGVKGNEQFF. CDR3 DNA: TGTGCCAGCAGCAAGAGAGCGGGAGTAAAGGGCAATGAGCAGTTCTTC.

This clonotype was picked up a small number of times. The chain recombines TRBV5-4 with TRBJ2-3, with TRBD2 matching 8 bases. J was trimmed by 3 bases and V by 4 bases; bases with no gene match: 7. Germline V gene lookup returns CDR1 SGHNT and CDR2 YYREEE (reference sequence). The CDR3 totals 15 residues. The CDR3 loop is CASSQSGRKTDTQYF. The CDR3 DNA reads as TGTGCCAGCAGCCAGAGCGGGAGAAAGACAGATACGCAGTATTTT.

Here the CDR3 reads CSALEVSDTQYF. CDR3 DNA sequence: TGCAGCGCGTTGGAGGTTTCAGATACGCAGTATTTT. This rearrangement joins TRBV29-1 to TRBJ2-3; D is perhaps TRBD2 (5 bases). Looked up from germline, CDR1 is SQVTM and CDR2 is ANQGSEA. This CDR3 spans 12 amino acids. Trimming removed 7 bases at V and 4 bases at J, with 12 bases between.

This clonotype was seen repeatedly, ten times or more. V and J are TRBV7-2 and TRBJ2-1, with D uncertain. The V and J ends lost 0 bases and 2 bases respectively, with 5 bases between them. The CDR3 covers 14 residues. Germline V gene data show CDR1 as SGHTA and CDR2 as FQGNSA. The CDR3 DNA follows: TGTGCCAGCAGCTTAGCTGAGGCCTACAATGAGCAGTTCTTC. It codes for CASSLAEAYNEQFF.

The rearrangement uses TRBV5-6 and TRBJ1-2; 7 bases align to TRBD1. The CDR3 covers 13 residues. V shed 4 bases, J shed 2 bases, and the junction held 2 bases outside the gene matches. Germline V gene data show CDR1 as SGHDT and CDR2 as YYEEEE. CDR3 region: CASSRDRNYGYTF. The CDR3 DNA reads TGTGCCAGCAGCCGGGACAGAAACTATGGCTACACCTTC.

The table lists this clonotype with many counts. The chain employs TRBV20-1 and TRBJ2-3; D might be TRBD1 or TRBD2, each matching 6 bases. This CDR3 is built from 13 residues. Looked up from germline, CDR1 is DFQATT and CDR2 is SNEGSKA (reference sequence). Trimming took off 7 bases at V and 5 bases at J, with 16 bases between the two ends. The chain's CDR3 is CSVQRGAGDTQYF. DNA for the CDR3: TGCAGTGTTCAGAGGGGGGCCGGAGATACGCAGTATTTT.

This clonotype showed up many times. This rearrangement joins TRBV6-2 or TRBV6-3 to TRBJ2-2; 8 nucleotides align to TRBD1. Germline loops: CDR1 MNHEY, CDR2 SVGEGT. The ends lost 7 bases at V and 1 base at J; junction bases unmatched: 8. The CDR3 contains 16 residues. Here the CDR3 DNA reads TGTGCCAGCAACGCTGCCGGGACAGGGAACACCGGGGAGCTGTTTTTT. It codes for CASNAAGTGNTGELFF.

This clonotype was seen more than once but under ten times. The chain employs TRBV5-1 and TRBJ2-7; 7 bases match TRBD1. The V and J ends lost 4 bases and 3 bases, in that order; junction bases with no gene match: 7. This CDR3 region has 14 residues. Germline-derived CDR1 and CDR2 are SGHRS and YFSETQ. CDR3 sequence: CASSRDREIYEQYF. Written as DNA, the CDR3 is TGCGCCAGCAGCCGTGACAGGGAAATCTACGAGCAGTACTTC.

The gene calls are TRBV28 and TRBJ1-6; D not certain. The germline V gene has CDR1 MDHEN and CDR2 SYDVKM. With 10 bases removed from V and 0 bases from J, the gap between germline ends came to 7 bases. The CDR3 has 13 residues. Here the CDR3 DNA reads TGTGCCACGAAGACCTCCTATAATTCACCCCTCCACTTT. Translating it yields CATKTSYNSPLHF.

This clonotype was recorded at least ten times. The rearrangement links TRBV28 to TRBJ2-7; D gene uncertain. This CDR3 is built from 11 residues. Trimming stripped 3 bases from V and 5 bases from J, with 5 bases between. The germline V gene encodes CDR1 MDHEN and CDR2 SYDVKM. CDR3 DNA sequence: TGTGCCAGCAGTTTGTGGGACGAGCAGTACTTC. It is translated as CASSLWDEQYF.

This clonotype came up a few times. The rearrangement links TRBV10-3 to TRBJ1-5; D possibly corresponds to TRBD1 (5 bases). Germline-derived CDR1 and CDR2 are ENHRY and SYGVKD. The CDR3 spans 15 residues. Deletions cut 0 bases from V and 7 bases from J, with 13 bases between. Here the CDR3 reads CAISESSGAGQPQHF. CDR3 bases: TGTGCCATCAGTGAGTCGTCTGGGGCAGGGCAGCCCCAGCATTTT.

The V and J genes are TRBV6-5 and TRBJ2-2, with 10 bases matching TRBD2. The CDR3 is made up of 16 amino acids. The germline V gene has CDR1 MNHEY and CDR2 SVGAGI. Germline trimming cut 4 bases from V and 6 bases from J; bases unmatched to any gene: 8. CDR3 residues: CASSSLLAGRPGELFF. The CDR3 nucleotides are TGTGCCAGCAGTTCCCTACTAGCGGGACGGCCCGGGGAGCTGTTTTTT.

This clonotype was detected ten times or more. The genes are TRBV25-1 and TRBJ1-5; 9 bases fit TRBD1. Trimming at V came to 3 bases and at J to 5 bases, leaving 5 bases not matched to a gene. This CDR3 spans 15 amino acids. CDR1 is MGHDK, CDR2 SYGVNS, per germline. As DNA, the CDR3 is TGTGCCAGCAGTGATCCTGGGACAGGGCATCAGCCCCAGCATTTT. Protein: CASSDPGTGHQPQHF.

This clonotype was detected ten times or more. The chain uses TRBV20-1 and TRBJ2-3; a weak D match, TRBD1 (5 bases). The length of the CDR3 is 14 residues. Germline V gene lookup returns CDR1 DFQATT and CDR2 SNEGSKA (reference sequence). Deletions cut 3 bases from V and 2 bases from J, with 12 bases between. The CDR3 DNA reads as TGCAGTGCTAGTCGGACAATCAACACAGATACGCAGTATTTT. Its protein is CSASRTINTDTQYF.

This clonotype was detected only a few times. The V gene is TRBV6-5, the J gene TRBJ1-3; D is unclear. This CDR3 spans 15 amino acids. V dropped 0 bases and J dropped 5 bases, with 11 bases sitting between them. Germline CDR1 MNHEY, CDR2 SVGAGI. CDR3 loop: CASSYSAGVRNTIYF. The CDR3 DNA reads as TGTGCCAGCAGTTACTCTGCCGGGGTTCGAAACACCATATATTTT.

This clonotype was detected ten times or more. V and J are TRBV7-8 and TRBJ2-7; no reliable D call. The CDR3 runs 14 residues. V lost 0 bases to trimming and J lost 2 bases, with 8 bases between them. From germline, CDR1 is SGHVS and CDR2 FQNEAQ. CDR3 DNA sequence: TGTGCCAGCAGCTTAGCACCCGGAACCTACGAGCAGTACTTC. It translates to CASSLAPGTYEQYF.

This clonotype has a count of ten or more. V is TRBV28 and J is TRBJ1-2, with 12 bases lining up with TRBD1. The germline CDR1 and CDR2 sequences are MDHEN and SYDVKM. The trim removed 6 bases at V and 5 bases at J, leaving 10 bases unmatched. CDR3 size: 16 residues. Here the CDR3 DNA reads TGTGCCAGCAGAACGGGACAGGGGGCGAGGGATTATGGCTACACCTTC. Its translation: CASRTGQGARDYGYTF.

About this clonotype itself: One end of the junction is discordant with germline, which a read error may explain. This chain links TRBV15 with TRBJ1-1; 11 nucleotides align to TRBD1. Per germline, CDR1 LNHNV and CDR2 YYDKDF (reference sequence). This CDR3 region has 17 residues. CDR3 bases: TGTGCCACCAGCAGAGATCCGGACAGGGGGCAGGGCACTGAAGTTTTCTTT. As protein: CATSRDPDRGQGTEVFF. The full variable domain, its missing parts supplied by reference TRBV15 and TRBJ1-1, is DAMVIQNPRYQVTQFGKPVTLSCSQTLNHNVMYWYQQKSSQAPKLLFHYYDKDFNNEADTPDNFQSRRPNTSFCFLDIRSPGLGDTAMYLCATSRDPDRGQGTEVFFGQGTRLTVV.

This clonotype appeared a few times. The J gene is TRBJ2-1, the V gene TRBV19; 13 nucleotides align to TRBD2. V trimming: 3 bases; J trimming: 4 bases; junction bases outside the gene matches: 3. The CDR3 totals 16 residues. Germline lookup yields CDR1 LNHDA and CDR2 SQIVND (reference sequence). CDR3 protein: CASSIPGLAGYNEQFF. The CDR3 DNA follows: TGTGCCAGTAGTATTCCGGGACTAGCGGGATACAATGAGCAGTTCTTC.

This clonotype has ten or more counts. The chain employs TRBV28 and TRBJ2-5; no clear D. Trimming pared 6 bases from V and 3 bases from J, leaving 11 bases between. This CDR3 region has 13 residues. Germline V gives CDR1 MDHEN, CDR2 SYDVKM. The CDR3 reads CASSPPQEETQYF. DNA for the CDR3: TGTGCCAGCAGCCCCCCGCAGGAAGAGACCCAGTACTTC.

This clonotype came up a few times. The rearrangement uses TRBV5-1 and TRBJ2-3, with D possibly matching TRBD1 (6 bases). Trimming removed 0 bases at V and 0 bases at J, with 11 bases between. CDR3 length: 16 amino acids. From germline, CDR1 is SGHRS and CDR2 YFSETQ. The CDR3, as DNA: TGCGCCAGCAGCTTGGGACAGGCATCTAGCACAGATACGCAGTATTTT. Translating it yields CASSLGQASSTDTQYF.

Many counts were recorded for this clonotype. V is TRBV4-3 and J is TRBJ2-3; 15 bases are shared with TRBD2. V shed 4 bases, J shed 6 bases, and the junction held 5 bases outside the gene matches. Germline loops: CDR1 LGHNA, CDR2 YSLEER. This CDR3 is 16 amino acids long. The DNA for the CDR3 is TGCGCCAGCAGCCCCACCGGGACTAGCGGGAGGGATACGCAGTATTTT. It encodes CASSPTGTSGRDTQYF.